Each of the 30 T cell receptor beta chains below was sequenced from the same sample in a study of blood T cell repertoires in COVID-19. Profiled with immunoSEQ multiplex PCR; TCRdb holds only in-frame clones, not every one. The sample carries about 440,000 clones, around 88% recorded once. Sequenced: peripheral blood. Every receptor here comes from a woman aged 50 to 60 with COVID-19, enrolled during active disease.

The chain joins TRBV19 to TRBJ1-1; TRBD1 is a possible D gene (5 bases). CDR1 and CDR2 (germline): LNHDA, SQIVND (reference sequence). The CDR3 runs to 15 residues. V dropped 7 bases and J dropped 0 bases, with 15 bases sitting between them. CDR3 in DNA: TGTGCCAGTACTACGGGGGTCATGATGAACACTGAAGCTTTCTTT. Residues: CASTTGVMMNTEAFF.

The rearrangement joins TRBV5-1 to TRBJ1-1, with TRBD1 identical over 8 bases. Germline CDR1 SGHRS, CDR2 YFSETQ. V gave up 7 bases and J gave up 2 bases; unmatched junction bases: 7. The length of the CDR3 is 14 residues. The CDR3 DNA sequence: TGCGCCAGCGTCCAGGGGGCTTCCAACACTGAAGCTTTCTTT. Protein: CASVQGASNTEAFF.

This chain connects TRBV7-8 to TRBJ1-3; 8 bases agree with TRBD1. The germline gives CDR1 SGHVS, CDR2 FQNEAQ. V was clipped by 5 bases and J by 3 bases; unmatched bases: 9. CDR3 length equals 16 residues. The CDR3 sequence is CASSPSTGANGNTIYF. For the CDR3, the DNA is TGTGCCAGCAGCCCCTCGACAGGGGCTAATGGAAACACCATATATTTT.

The V and J genes are TRBV19 and TRBJ2-7; 11 nucleotides align to TRBD1. The CDR3 spans 15 residues. Unmatched junction bases numbered 5, after V lost 2 bases and J lost 5 bases. The V gene's germline CDR1 is LNHDA and CDR2 SQIVND (reference sequence). The CDR3 nucleotides read TGTGCCAGTAGTATATGGACAGGGGGCGCCAACGAGCAGTACTTC. This translates into CASSIWTGGANEQYF.

Points on this clone: Within the sample, other DNA sequences also encode this same CDR3. J is TRBJ2-4 and V is TRBV5-1; perhaps TRBD2 as D (6 bases). The germline V gene has CDR1 SGHRS and CDR2 YFSETQ. The CDR3 covers 14 residues. V lost 0 bases to trimming and J lost 7 bases, with 11 bases between them. DNA for the CDR3: TGCGCCAGCAGCTTGGAAGCGGGCCGTAACATTCAGTACTTC. Its protein is CASSLEAGRNIQYF.

V gene TRBV5-1 combines with J gene TRBJ1-1, with 7 bases identical to TRBD1. The germline gives CDR1 SGHRS, CDR2 YFSETQ. The V segment lost 3 bases and the J segment 3 bases; nucleotides outside the gene matches: 8. The CDR3 runs to 15 residues. The DNA for the CDR3 is TGCGCCAGCAGCTGGACAGGTCCAAGGGACACTGAAGCTTTCTTT. Its translation: CASSWTGPRDTEAFF.

The chain recombines TRBV5-8 with TRBJ2-5; TRBD1 is a possible D gene (7 bases). Trimming took 5 bases from V and 5 from J, leaving 19 bases between them. Germline assignment: CDR1 SGHTS and CDR2 YDEGEE. The CDR3 extends over 15 amino acids. This CDR3 is CASSPQGIGGETQYF. The CDR3 DNA follows: TGTGCCAGCAGTCCACAGGGGATTGGAGGGGAGACCCAGTACTTC.

The chain recombines TRBV25-1 with TRBJ1-4, with 8 bases aligning to TRBD1. The junction had 10 bases not matched to a gene; V was cut back by 6 bases and J by 7 bases. This CDR3 has 15 residues. From germline, CDR1 is MGHDK and CDR2 SYGVNS. In DNA form, the CDR3 reads TGTGCCAGCAGCAGGGGGCGGGGGTTCGGTGAAAAACTGTTTTTT. Protein sequence: CASSRGRGFGEKLFF.

V usage is TRBV3-1 (or the pseudogene TRBV3-2) and J usage is TRBJ1-1; D is undetermined. Germline V lookup: CDR1 LGHDT, CDR2 YNNKEL (reference sequence). V was pared by 2 bases and J by 9 bases, with 10 bases between. The CDR3 totals 12 residues. Here the CDR3 reads CASSQSTRQAFF. In DNA form, the CDR3 reads TGTGCCAGCAGCCAATCTACGAGGCAAGCTTTCTTT.

This clone was observed once. The chain employs TRBV14 and TRBJ2-5, with 11 positions matching TRBD2. V shed 0 bases and J 5 bases; nucleotides not matched to a gene: 11. The CDR3 spans 18 residues. Germline V gene data show CDR1 as SGHDN and CDR2 as FVKESK. CDR3 sequence: CASSQEGGSSGGLETQYF. The CDR3 bases are TGTGCCAGCAGCCAAGAGGGAGGATCTAGCGGGGGGTTGGAGACCCAGTACTTC.

The chain recombines TRBV5-1 with TRBJ2-1; TRBD2 matches at 8 bases. Germline V gene data show CDR1 as SGHRS and CDR2 as YFSETQ. Germline trimming cut 3 bases from V and 0 bases from J; bases unmatched to any gene: 5. CDR3 length equals 16 residues. CDR3 sequence (DNA): TGCGCCAGCAGCTCAGAGCGGGGGAGCTCCTACAATGAGCAGTTCTTC. Its protein is CASSSERGSSYNEQFF.

This chain links TRBV30 with TRBJ1-3; D perhaps matches TRBD1 (5 bases). Trimming left V 6 bases short and J 0 bases short, with 18 bases between. Germline CDR1 reads GTSNPN; CDR2 reads SVGIG (reference sequence). The CDR3 consists of 16 residues. The CDR3 DNA reads TGTGCCTGTACCGAGGACCCCGGGGGCTCTGGAAACACCATATATTTT. It translates to CACTEDPGGSGNTIYF.

V usage is TRBV27 and J usage is TRBJ2-7, with 9 bases that match TRBD1. CDR3 length equals 16 residues. Germline values: CDR1 MNHEY, CDR2 SMNVEV (reference sequence). J was trimmed by 0 bases and V by 6 bases; bases with no gene match: 9. This chain's CDR3 is CASSPLGTGPSYEQYF. Written as DNA, the CDR3 is TGTGCCAGCAGCCCATTGGGGACAGGGCCCTCCTACGAGCAGTACTTC.

The chain joins TRBV6-1 to TRBJ2-3; 9 bases agree with TRBD2. Germline V gene sequence: CDR1 MNHNS, CDR2 SASEGT. The V and J ends lost 1 base and 4 bases, in that order; junction bases with no gene match: 3. CDR3 length: 15 amino acids. The CDR3 coding sequence is TGTGCCAGCAGTGAAGTTGCGGGGGGGCCAGATACGCAGTATTTT. It translates to CASSEVAGGPDTQYF.

The chain has TRBV7-2 and TRBJ2-5, with 7 positions matching TRBD1. Trimming at V came to 5 bases and at J to 5 bases, leaving 11 bases not matched to a gene. This CDR3 is 15 amino acids long. Germline-derived CDR1 and CDR2 are SGHTA and FQGNSA. The CDR3 DNA reads as TGTGCCAGCAGCCTCCAACAGGGGTTAGAGGAGACCCAGTACTTC. Its translation: CASSLQQGLEETQYF.

The chain recombines TRBV11-2 with TRBJ1-2; D perhaps matches TRBD1 (5 bases). The V end lost 5 bases, the J end lost 7 bases, and 11 bases lay between the germline ends. The germline CDR1 and CDR2 sequences are SGHAT and FQNNGV. The CDR3 is 12 residues long. CDR3 in amino acids: CASSHGGGGYTF. The CDR3 nucleotides read TGTGCCAGCAGCCACGGGGGGGGTGGCTACACCTTC. Full variable domain (outside the CDR3, taken from reference TRBV11-2 and TRBJ1-2): EAGVAQSPRYKIIEKRQSVAFWCNPISGHATLYWYQQILGQGPKLLIQFQNNGVVDDSQLPKDRFSAERLKGVDSTLKIQPAKLEDSAVYLCASSHGGGGYTFGSGTRLTVV.

In its sample, this clone was seen a few times. This chain uses TRBV15 with TRBJ1-5; no definite D call. V lost 0 bases and J lost 3, with 6 bases in between. The CDR3 has 14 residues. Germline V gene data show CDR1 as LNHNV and CDR2 as YYDKDF (reference sequence). The CDR3 loop is CATSRDYNNQPQHF. Written as DNA, the CDR3 is TGTGCCACCAGCAGAGATTACAACAATCAGCCCCAGCATTTT.

This rearrangement joins TRBV1 to TRBJ1-5. TRBV1 is a pseudogene locus. The CDR3 loop spans 16 amino acids. This chain's CDR3 is CTSSHPPRRSNQPQHF. CDR3 coding DNA: TGCACCAGCAGCCACCCTCCTCGGAGGAGCAATCAGCCCCAGCATTTT.

This chain links TRBV2 with TRBJ1-2; 8 bases are shared with TRBD1. The trim removed 3 bases at V and 8 bases at J, leaving 8 bases unmatched. Germline-derived CDR1 and CDR2 are SNHLY and FYNNEI. This CDR3 is built from 14 residues. CDR3 DNA sequence: TGTGCCAGCAGTGAGGGACAGGTCACGAGAGGCTACACCTTC. This codes for CASSEGQVTRGYTF.

This clone was seen once. CDR3 protein: CASSRDSGQVYEQYF. The CDR3 coding sequence is TGTGCCAGCAGTCGTGACAGTGGACAGGTCTACGAGCAGTACTTC. The J gene is TRBJ2-7, the V gene TRBV11-2; 7 positions agree with TRBD1. V was pared by 6 bases and J by 3 bases, with 11 bases of the junction left unmatched. Germline V gene data show CDR1 as SGHAT and CDR2 as FQNNGV. The CDR3 runs 15 residues.

The chain combines TRBV6-6 with TRBJ2-7, with a possible D match to TRBD1 (6 bases). Germline lookup yields CDR1 MNHNY and CDR2 SVGAGI (reference sequence). The CDR3 totals 13 residues. Trimming removed 3 bases at V and 5 bases at J, with 11 bases between. CDR3 protein: CASSYFEGDEQYF. The CDR3 region has the DNA TGTGCCAGCAGTTATTTCGAGGGGGACGAGCAGTACTTC.

J is TRBJ2-7 and V is TRBV5-4; 8 bases are shared with TRBD1. Losses at the gene ends were 5 bases for V and 3 bases for J; bases not matched to a gene: 7. Germline CDR1 SGHNT, CDR2 YYREEE (reference sequence). This CDR3 has 14 amino acids. DNA of the CDR3: TGTGCCAGCAGGACATTCGGACAGGGCTACGAGCAGTACTTC. This encodes CASRTFGQGYEQYF.

The count of this clone is one. J is TRBJ1-2 and V is TRBV7-9; unclear D gene. V was trimmed by 0 bases and J by 8 bases, leaving 16 bases between them. Germline CDR1 is SEHNR and CDR2 is FQNEAQ (reference sequence). The CDR3 is 15 residues long. For the CDR3, the DNA is TGTGCCAGCAGCTTAGCGCTGGGCACCCAAGGAGGCTACACCTTC. It encodes CASSLALGTQGGYTF.

This chain connects TRBV10-3 to TRBJ1-3, with 7 bases that match TRBD1. The V gene's germline CDR1 is ENHRY and CDR2 SYGVKD. The V and J ends lost 4 bases and 4 bases, in that order; junction bases with no gene match: 4. CDR3 length: 14 amino acids. The CDR3 coding sequence is TGTGCCATCAGTGCCCGGGACAGCGGAAACACCATATATTTT. It yields the protein CAISARDSGNTIYF.

The rearrangement links TRBV11-2 to TRBJ1-1, with 8 bases matching TRBD1. This CDR3 is built from 14 residues. After removal of 4 bases from V and 4 bases from J, the junction contained 5 bases not matched to a gene. Germline V lookup: CDR1 SGHAT, CDR2 FQNNGV. DNA for the CDR3: TGTGCCAGCAGCTCGGGGACAGGTCCCACTGAAGCTTTCTTT. The encoded protein is CASSSGTGPTEAFF.

This chain links TRBV7-9 with TRBJ1-2; no firm D call. Deletions cut 1 base from V and 7 bases from J, with 7 bases between. This CDR3 has 12 amino acids. The germline CDR1 and CDR2 sequences are SEHNR and FQNEAQ (reference sequence). The CDR3 region is CASSLDGVGYTF. CDR3 nucleotides: TGTGCCAGCAGCTTAGACGGGGTTGGCTACACCTTC.

CDR3 sequence: CASWGEGGNTQYF. CDR3 sequence (DNA): TGTGCCAGCTGGGGGGAGGGGGGTAATACGCAGTATTTT. This rearrangement joins TRBV12-3 or TRBV12-4 to TRBJ2-3; D perhaps matches TRBD2 (7 bases). Trimming took off 8 bases at V and 7 bases at J, with 16 bases between the two ends. This CDR3 is 13 amino acids long.

The V gene is TRBV10-2, the J gene TRBJ1-1; D may be TRBD1 (5 bases). The CDR3 is made up of 12 amino acids. Germline assignment: CDR1 WSHSY and CDR2 SAAADI. Trimming shortened V by 3 bases and J by 3 bases, and 5 bases separated the two germline ends. The CDR3 DNA sequence: TGCGCCAGCAGTGACAGGGACACTGAAGCTTTCTTT. Its translation: CASSDRDTEAFF.

The rearrangement links TRBV9 to TRBJ1-3; D ambiguous. CDR1 SGDLS and CDR2 YYNGEE come from the germline V gene. The length of the CDR3 is 16 residues. V gave up 3 bases and J gave up 0 bases, with 13 bases separating them. This chain's CDR3 is CASSAFRGLSGNTIYF. The CDR3 region has the DNA TGTGCCAGCAGCGCCTTCCGCGGCCTCTCTGGAAACACCATATATTTT.

The chain has TRBV9 and TRBJ2-3; D might be TRBD1 (6 bases). The CDR3 is made up of 15 amino acids. Germline CDR1 SGDLS, CDR2 YYNGEE. The V end lost 3 bases, the J end lost 5 bases, and 16 bases lay between the germline ends. Here the CDR3 DNA reads TGTGCCAGCAGCGCAACAGGGATTATGGGAGATACGCAGTATTTT. Translation: CASSATGIMGDTQYF. The full variable domain, completed using reference TRBV9 and TRBJ2-3, is DSGVTQTPKHLITATGQRVTLRCSPRSGDLSVYWYQQSLDQGLQFLIQYYNGEERAKGNILERFSAQQFPDLHSELNLSSLELGDSALYFCASSATGIMGDTQYFGPGTRLTVL.